This TCR beta chain was profiled in a study of early T cells in non-severe SARS-CoV-2 infection. The ends were cut back, 5 bases at V and 5 bases at J, with 24 bases in the middle. Germline values: CDR1 MNHEY, CDR2 SVGAGI. The CDR3 loop spans 17 amino acids. Unique molecular identifier tags were affixed to discrete cDNA molecules. One entry per CDR3 protein, called by TCRdb with MiXCR from the 5' RACE reads. The profile shows around 63,000 distinct CDR3 sequences, less than 12% of them singletons. Sample share makes this clonotype medium-sized. This chain connects TRBV6-5 to TRBJ2-5, with D possibly being TRBD1 (6 bases). The sequence was collected from an adult who was a healthcare worker with PCR-confirmed SARS-CoV-2 infection or an uninfected control (not recorded which). The material was whole blood, obtained at baseline. The CDR3 region is CASSPVQGTGSWETQYF. The CDR3 bases are TGTGCCAGCAGTCCTGTTCAGGGGACGGGAAGTTGGGAGACCCAGTACTTC.